This T cell receptor (beta chain) stems from a study of cytomegalovirus exposure and HLA in healthy donors. The CDR3 consists of 14 residues. Germline CDR1 SQVTM, CDR2 ANQGSEA. V shed 7 bases and J shed 1 base, with 15 bases lying between them. This clone showed up just once. Its antigen is unknown. General observations from the study: Usually a TCR sequence was rare, but some public TCRs were found in many donors. Analyzed later, association rates of TCRs varied across HLA loci, with DRB1 most and HLA-C fewest.

PCR amplification relied on 60 Vbeta primers (plus 13 Jbeta primers). TCRdb keeps only in-frame clones here, not all; method: immunoSEQ multiplex PCR. The data show fewer than 200,000 clones, approximately 80% seen once. This clonotype was obtained from a woman aged 45 to 65 in good health and CMV-seropositive. This rearrangement joins TRBV29-1 to TRBJ2-3; the D gene is possibly TRBD2 (6 bases). The sample consisted of PBMCs. The CDR3 spells CSALSGGGTDTQYF. For the CDR3, the DNA is TGCAGCGCCCTGTCCGGGGGAGGCACAGATACGCAGTATTTT.